This T cell receptor (beta chain) was recorded in a study of blood T cell repertoires in COVID-19. Generated by immunoSEQ multiplex PCR, the TCRdb table keeps only in-frame clones and is missing some. The table has about 130,000 clones, 65% to 90% seen once. The germline V gene encodes CDR1 SGHRS and CDR2 YFSETQ. The CDR3 runs 17 residues. V lost 1 base, J lost 2 bases, and 8 bases stayed unmatched. The specimen sequenced was peripheral blood. The V and J genes are TRBV5-1 and TRBJ2-2, with 7 bases matching TRBD2. The origin of this receptor is an elderly woman with acute or convalescent COVID-19. The CDR3 DNA reads as TGCGCCAGCAGCTTGAATGGCGGGGGATATAACACCGGGGAGCTGTTTTTT. It yields the protein CASSLNGGGYNTGELFF.